These 21 T cell receptor beta chains originate from one sample sequenced in a study of blood T cell repertoires in COVID-19. Sequenced by immunoSEQ multiplex PCR; TCRdb stores in-frame clones only, minus some. The sample shows about 130,000 clones, about 79% of them seen only once. Sequenced: peripheral blood. These receptors were obtained from a woman older than 75 with acute or convalescent COVID-19.

The chain joins TRBV4-3 to TRBJ1-6; 10 bases align to TRBD1. V shed 1 base, J shed 7 bases, and the junction held 4 bases outside the gene matches. Germline V lookup: CDR1 LGHNA, CDR2 YSLEER. The CDR3 is 16 amino acids. The CDR3 nucleotides are TGCGCCAGCAGCCAAGGGACGACAGGGGGCAATTCACCCCTCCACTTT. As protein: CASSQGTTGGNSPLHF.

The chain combines TRBV28 with TRBJ1-2, with D perhaps TRBD1 (6 bases). Trimming left V 3 bases short and J 0 bases short, with 8 bases between. The germline V gene encodes CDR1 MDHEN and CDR2 SYDVKM. The CDR3 covers 14 residues. The CDR3 sequence is CASSFGQTNYGYTF. The CDR3 DNA reads TGTGCCAGCAGTTTTGGACAGACTAACTATGGCTACACCTTC.

This rearrangement joins TRBV4-1 to TRBJ2-7; maybe TRBD1 (6 bases). This CDR3 is built from 14 residues. Deletions cut 0 bases from V and 8 bases from J, with 14 bases between. Germline lookup yields CDR1 MGHRA and CDR2 YSYEKL. The CDR3 bases are TGCGCCAGCAGCCAAGACCTCCGGCAGGGGCAGCAGTACTTC. As protein: CASSQDLRQGQQYF.

The genes are TRBV24-1 and TRBJ1-1; the D is unclear. Trimming removed 12 bases from V and 5 bases from J, with 12 bases in between. CDR3 length: 11 amino acids. Germline CDR1 KGHDR, CDR2 SFDVKD. DNA of the CDR3: TGTGCCCCTAAACGGTGGACTGAAGCTTTCTTT. Protein: CAPKRWTEAFF.

The chain has TRBV5-1 and TRBJ1-5, with D possibly matching TRBD1 (5 bases). This CDR3 comprises 16 residues. From germline, CDR1 is SGHRS and CDR2 YFSETQ. Trimming took off 6 bases at V and 0 bases at J, with 16 bases between the two ends. The CDR3 loop reads CASTSPGHYSNQPQHF. CDR3 bases: TGCGCCAGCACTTCGCCTGGACATTATAGCAATCAGCCCCAGCATTTT.

The rearrangement uses TRBV6-1 and TRBJ1-2, with TRBD1 matching over 10 bases. The CDR3 covers 17 residues. Trimming at V came to 2 bases and at J to 0 bases, leaving 6 bases not matched to a gene. Looked up from germline, CDR1 is MNHNS and CDR2 is SASEGT. Here the CDR3 DNA reads TGTGCCAGCAGTGAACGGGCGACAGGGGGCGCTAACTATGGCTACACCTTC. This gives the protein CASSERATGGANYGYTF.

The chain employs TRBV5-1 and TRBJ2-2; D may be TRBD2 (5 bases). The germline gives CDR1 SGHRS, CDR2 YFSETQ. This CDR3 region has 14 residues. Trimming removed 5 bases at V and 3 bases at J, with 11 bases between. CDR3: CASRGLADTGELFF. The CDR3 nucleotides are TGCGCCAGCAGAGGGCTAGCAGACACCGGGGAGCTGTTTTTT.

The chain employs TRBV4-1 and TRBJ1-1; D might be TRBD1 (6 bases). There are 14 residues in the CDR3. V was trimmed by 5 bases and J by 4 bases, leaving 14 bases between them. CDR1 and CDR2 from the germline V gene are MGHRA and YSYEKL. CDR3: CASSSLGGPTEAFF. DNA for the CDR3: TGCGCCAGCAGCTCCCTCGGGGGGCCCACTGAAGCTTTCTTT.

The chain recombines TRBV4-2 with TRBJ2-5; 10 bases map to TRBD2. The junction had 12 bases not matched to a gene; V was cut back by 4 bases and J by 4 bases. From germline, CDR1 is LGHNA and CDR2 YNFKEQ. The CDR3 is 17 residues long. The CDR3 DNA follows: TGTGCCAGCAGCCCATTGATTAGCGGGGGGCTCATAGAGACCCAGTACTTC. It encodes CASSPLISGGLIETQYF.

The chain carries TRBV7-6 and TRBJ1-1; the D gene is possibly TRBD1 (6 bases). The germline V gene has CDR1 SGHVS and CDR2 FNYEAQ. This CDR3 contains 14 residues. V gave up 1 base and J gave up 3 bases, with 9 bases separating them. CDR3 sequence reads: CASSLGGRDTEAFF. CDR3 DNA sequence: TGTGCCAGCAGCTTAGGGGGGCGCGACACTGAAGCTTTCTTT.

The rearrangement uses TRBV5-6 and TRBJ2-2; D remains ambiguous. Germline V gene lookup returns CDR1 SGHDT and CDR2 YYEEEE. V lost 4 bases and J 5 bases, leaving 6 bases between the germline ends. The CDR3 length is 12 residues. CDR3 nucleotide sequence: TGTGCCAGCAGCCATTCAACCGGGGAGCTGTTTTTT. This translates into CASSHSTGELFF.

The rearrangement joins TRBV10-1 to TRBJ2-1; D unresolved. This CDR3 contains 16 residues. Germline assignment: CDR1 WNHNN and CDR2 SYGVQD (reference sequence). The ends were cut back, 2 bases at V and 0 bases at J, with 11 bases in the middle. DNA of the CDR3: TGCGCCAGCAGTGAGATCCGAAGGAGCTCCTACAATGAGCAGTTCTTC. Its translation is CASSEIRRSSYNEQFF.

V gene TRBV19 combines with J gene TRBJ1-5, with unresolved D. The CDR3 contains 14 residues. CDR1 and CDR2 from the germline V gene are LNHDA and SQIVND (reference sequence). The V end lost 8 bases, the J end lost 0 bases, and 11 bases lay between the germline ends. The CDR3 DNA reads as TGTGCCAGTGGGCTGGGCCATAGCAATCAGCCCCAGCATTTT. It yields the protein CASGLGHSNQPQHF.

CDR3 region: CASSRTGGVNTEAFF. The CDR3 DNA sequence: TGTGCCAGCAGCAGGACAGGGGGAGTGAACACTGAAGCTTTCTTT. The rearrangement uses TRBV6-5 and TRBJ1-1, with 10 bases that match TRBD1. Germline V CDR1 and CDR2: MNHEY, SVGAGI. The CDR3 runs 15 residues. Germline trimming cut 6 bases from V and 0 bases from J; bases unmatched to any gene: 4.

The V gene is TRBV5-1, the J gene TRBJ1-3, with D uncertain. Germline CDR1 reads SGHRS; CDR2 reads YFSETQ. This CDR3 is built from 14 residues. V gave up 3 bases and J gave up 0 bases, with 7 bases separating them. The CDR3 is CASSSEGSGNTIYF. The CDR3 DNA sequence: TGCGCCAGCAGCTCCGAGGGCTCTGGAAACACCATATATTTT.

V and J are TRBV18 and TRBJ1-4; TRBD1 agrees at 10 bases. Germline V CDR1 and CDR2: KGHSH, LQKENI. The length of the CDR3 is 14 residues. The trim removed 3 bases at V and 7 bases at J, leaving 2 bases unmatched. The CDR3 sequence is CASSPGQGSEKLFF. The DNA for the CDR3 is TGTGCCAGCTCACCGGGACAGGGGTCTGAAAAACTGTTTTTT.

J is TRBJ2-2 and V is TRBV25-1; tentatively, D is TRBD2 (7 bases). V was cut by 6 bases and J by 0 bases, with 11 bases left in between. The germline V gene has CDR1 MGHDK and CDR2 SYGVNS. The CDR3 runs to 15 residues. CDR3 loop: CASSPGGSNTGELFF. DNA for the CDR3: TGTGCCAGCAGCCCGGGGGGCTCGAACACCGGGGAGCTGTTTTTT.

A remark on this clone: The same CDR3 also results from other DNA sequences found in this sample. The chain combines TRBV7-3 with TRBJ2-7; possible D gene TRBD2, 5 bases. V was pared by 1 base and J by 3 bases, with 7 bases between. The CDR3 sequence is 13 residues long. Looked up from germline, CDR1 is SGHTA and CDR2 is FQGTGA. CDR3 loop: CASSLNRDYEQYF. As DNA, the CDR3 is TGTGCCAGCAGCTTAAACCGGGACTACGAGCAGTACTTC.

The rearrangement joins TRBV7-8 to TRBJ2-3; 9 nucleotides line up with TRBD2. V lost 3 bases and J lost 2; bases outside the gene matches: 3. The CDR3 consists of 15 residues. Looked up from germline, CDR1 is SGHVS and CDR2 is FQNEAQ. The CDR3 nucleotides are TGTGCCAGCAGCTTTAGCGGGGGAGACACAGATACGCAGTATTTT. Its translation is CASSFSGGDTDTQYF.

V is TRBV28 and J is TRBJ2-5; D is uncertain. CDR1 is MDHEN, CDR2 SYDVKM, per germline. The V end was cut by 8 bases, the J end by 3 bases, with 7 bases between. CDR3 size: 11 residues. CDR3 amino acids: CASSTEETQYF. The CDR3 nucleotides are TGTGCCAGCTCCACAGAAGAGACCCAGTACTTC.

The rearrangement links TRBV7-2 to TRBJ1-2; 8 positions match TRBD1. CDR1 is SGHTA, CDR2 FQGNSA, per germline. The V gene end was trimmed by 8 bases and the J gene end by 4 bases; junction bases not matched to a gene: 9. The CDR3 has 14 residues. CDR3 DNA: TGTGCCAGCGGCGGGACAGGAGCCCCCTATGGCTACACCTTC. Translated, it gives CASGGTGAPYGYTF.